Presented here are 7 T cell receptor beta chains from one specimen sequenced in a study of T cells after yellow fever vaccination (dated 2019 in TCRdb). The library was built by means of 5' RACE. TCRdb shows the sequencer as Illumina NovaSeq 6000. In TCRdb, the public reads were trimmed at Q25 with fastp and aligned with MiXCR, with productive beta chains retained. Merged by CDR3 protein, the rows form single entries marked with the most common genes and DNA. The sample records 100,000 to 150,000 distinct CDR3 sequences, roughly 10% of which are singletons. 40% of the sample lies in the top ten. Explained via the paper, the treatment or condition label denotes: live attenuated yellow fever vaccine strain. The sequences come from CD8+ T cells sorted from PBMCs, collected on the day of the yellow fever booster vaccination. Source of these receptors: a man in his late teens or twenties who received the YFV17D yellow fever vaccine.

Many counts were recorded for this clonotype. The V and J genes are TRBV7-9 and TRBJ2-7; D remains unclear. The germline V gene encodes CDR1 SEHNR and CDR2 FQNEAQ (reference sequence). V lost 8 bases, J lost 3 bases, and 8 bases lay in between. The CDR3 runs 11 residues. The CDR3: CASGVIYEQYV. The CDR3 DNA sequence: TGTGCCAGCGGGGTCATCTACGAGCAGTACGTC.

V gene TRBV29-1 combines with J gene TRBJ2-7, with D tentatively TRBD2 (6 bases). Per the germline V gene, CDR1 is SQVTM and CDR2 is ANQGSEA. There are 12 residues in the CDR3. V was trimmed by 4 bases and J by 5 bases, leaving 12 bases between them. The CDR3 here is CSVGGDLDEQYF. The CDR3 DNA sequence: TGCAGCGTTGGGGGGGATTTGGACGAGCAGTACTTC.

This rearrangement joins TRBV12-3 or TRBV12-4 to TRBJ2-2; D is undetermined. The CDR3 extends over 11 amino acids. V dropped 8 bases and J dropped 6 bases, with 7 bases sitting between them. This CDR3 is CASGPPGELFF. CDR3 DNA sequence: TGTGCCAGCGGGCCCCCCGGGGAGCTGTTTTTT.

This clonotype came up a few times. The V call is TRBV7-9, the J call TRBJ2-7; D not resolved. In germline, CDR1 is SEHNR, CDR2 FQNEAQ (reference sequence). The CDR3 runs 13 residues. V was shortened by 4 bases and J by 2 bases, with 9 bases between the two germline ends. This CDR3 is CASSYHSPYEQYF. For the CDR3, the DNA is TGTGCCAGCAGCTACCACAGCCCCTACGAGCAGTACTTC.

This clonotype was observed a few times. The CDR3 loop reads CASSAPQGEFWETQYF. The DNA for the CDR3 is TGTGCCAGCAGTGCGCCACAGGGAGAATTTTGGGAGACCCAGTACTTC. This chain joins TRBV2 and TRBJ2-5; TRBD1 is a possible D gene (6 bases). This CDR3 region has 16 residues. Germline lookup yields CDR1 SNHLY and CDR2 FYNNEI. Trimming removed 4 bases from V and 5 bases from J, with 20 bases in between.

This clonotype was found many times. CDR3 residues: CATSDRTGGRATDTQYF. CDR3 bases: TGTGCCACCAGTGATCGCACAGGGGGTAGGGCCACAGATACGCAGTATTTT. The chain is built from TRBV24-1 and TRBJ2-3, with TRBD1 matching 8 bases. V lost 3 bases to trimming and J lost 2 bases; unmatched junction nucleotides: 9. Germline lookup yields CDR1 KGHDR and CDR2 SFDVKD. This CDR3 region has 17 residues.

The sample holds many counts of this clonotype. The chain joins TRBV20-1 to TRBJ2-1; D may be TRBD2 (7 bases). Per the germline V gene, CDR1 is DFQATT and CDR2 is SNEGSKA (reference sequence). V was clipped by 0 bases and J by 3 bases, with 12 bases between them. The CDR3 contains 15 residues. CDR3 sequence reads: CSARDLGGLYNEQFF. CDR3 nucleotides: TGCAGTGCTAGAGACCTCGGGGGGCTCTACAATGAGCAGTTCTTC.